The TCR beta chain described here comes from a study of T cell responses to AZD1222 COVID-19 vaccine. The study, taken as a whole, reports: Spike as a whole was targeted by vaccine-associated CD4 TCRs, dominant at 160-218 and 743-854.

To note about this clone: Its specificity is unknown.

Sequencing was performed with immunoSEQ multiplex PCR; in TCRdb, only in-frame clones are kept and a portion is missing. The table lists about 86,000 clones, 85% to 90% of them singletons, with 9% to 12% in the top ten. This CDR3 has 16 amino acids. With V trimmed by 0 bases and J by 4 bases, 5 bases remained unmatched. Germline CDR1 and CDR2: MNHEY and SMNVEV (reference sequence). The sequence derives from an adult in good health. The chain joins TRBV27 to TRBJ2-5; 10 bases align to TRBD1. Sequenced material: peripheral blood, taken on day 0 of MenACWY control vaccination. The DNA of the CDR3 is TGTGCCAGCAGTTTATCGTGGACAGGGGGTGGAGAGACCCAGTACTTC. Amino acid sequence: CASSLSWTGGGETQYF.